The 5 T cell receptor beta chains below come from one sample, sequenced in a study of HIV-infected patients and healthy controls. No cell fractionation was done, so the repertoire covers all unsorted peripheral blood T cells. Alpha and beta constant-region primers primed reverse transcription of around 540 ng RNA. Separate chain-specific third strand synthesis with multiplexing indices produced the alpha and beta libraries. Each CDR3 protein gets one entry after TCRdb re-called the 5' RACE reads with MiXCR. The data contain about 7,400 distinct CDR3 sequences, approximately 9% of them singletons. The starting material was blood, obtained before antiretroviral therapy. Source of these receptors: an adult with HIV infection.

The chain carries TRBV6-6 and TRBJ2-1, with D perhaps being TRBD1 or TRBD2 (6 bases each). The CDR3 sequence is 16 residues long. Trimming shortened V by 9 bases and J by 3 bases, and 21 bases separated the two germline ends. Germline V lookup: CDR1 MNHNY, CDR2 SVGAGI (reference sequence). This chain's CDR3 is CASRGGLIGDYNEQFF. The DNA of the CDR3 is TGTGCCAGTAGAGGGGGGCTAATCGGGGACTACAATGAGCAGTTCTTC.

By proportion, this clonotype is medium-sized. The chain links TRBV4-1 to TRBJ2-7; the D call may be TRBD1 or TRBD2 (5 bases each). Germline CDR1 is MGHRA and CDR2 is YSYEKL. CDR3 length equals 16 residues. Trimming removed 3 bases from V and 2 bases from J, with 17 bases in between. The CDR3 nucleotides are TGCGCCAGCAGCCAGGCCGGGACCTCTGGGACCTACGAGCAGTACTTC. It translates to CASSQAGTSGTYEQYF.

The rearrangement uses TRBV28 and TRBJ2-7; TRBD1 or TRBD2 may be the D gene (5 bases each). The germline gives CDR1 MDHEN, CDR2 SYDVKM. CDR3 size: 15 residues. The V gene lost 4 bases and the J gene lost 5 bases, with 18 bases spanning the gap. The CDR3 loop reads CASSSWGGFGDEQYF. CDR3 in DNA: TGTGCCAGCAGTTCCTGGGGCGGGTTCGGGGACGAGCAGTACTTC.

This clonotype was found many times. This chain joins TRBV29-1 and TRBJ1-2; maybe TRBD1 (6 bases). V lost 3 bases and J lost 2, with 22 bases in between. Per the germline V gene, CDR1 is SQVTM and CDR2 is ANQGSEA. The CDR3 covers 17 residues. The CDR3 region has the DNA TGCAGCGTTGAGAGCCGGGGAACAGGGTGGAGAAACTATGGCTACACCTTC. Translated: CSVESRGTGWRNYGYTF.

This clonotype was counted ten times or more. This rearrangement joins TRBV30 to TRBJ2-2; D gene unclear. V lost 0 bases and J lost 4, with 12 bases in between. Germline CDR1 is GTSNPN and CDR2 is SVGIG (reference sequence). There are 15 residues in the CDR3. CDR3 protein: CAWSVGPVGTGELFF. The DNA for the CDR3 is TGTGCCTGGAGTGTTGGTCCGGTGGGCACCGGGGAGCTGTTTTTT.